These 22 T cell receptor beta chains were all obtained from the same sample, sequenced in a study of T cells in Graves' hyperthyroidism and ophthalmopathy (dated by TCRdb to the late 2010s). The receptor library was made with multiplex PCR. Instrument used: Illumina HiSeq 2000. The TCR beta CDR3 regions were amplified from RNA transcripts. The first round of RT-PCR for the TCR CDR3 was performed with the HTBI primer set and the Qiagen OneStep RT-PCR kit. TCRdb trimmed the raw reads at Q25, called clones with MiXCR and kept productive beta chains. Rows with one shared CDR3 protein collapse into an entry with the most common genes and DNA. The sample contains some 620,000 distinct CDR3 sequences, around 15% of them found a single time. 3.8% of the sample belongs to the ten largest clones. Input material: blood. These receptors were taken from a woman between 25 and 40 years old with Graves' hyperthyroidism.

This clonotype came up many times. The chain employs TRBV27 and TRBJ2-2; D uncertain. Per the germline V gene, CDR1 is MNHEY and CDR2 is SMNVEV (reference sequence). The CDR3 loop spans 12 amino acids. Trimming removed 6 bases at V and 3 bases at J, with 5 bases between. The CDR3 here is CASRSYTGELFF. The CDR3 nucleotides read TGTGCCAGCAGGAGTTACACCGGGGAGCTGTTTTTT.

Ten or more counts support this clonotype. This chain joins TRBV28 and TRBJ2-5; tentative D call: TRBD2 (6 bases). Trimming pared 4 bases from V and 6 bases from J, leaving 21 bases between. CDR3 size: 16 residues. CDR1 and CDR2 (germline): MDHEN, SYDVKM. The CDR3 DNA reads TGTGCCAGCAGTTCTAATGGGGTATGGGGGAGGCAGACCCAGTACTTC. It specifies CASSSNGVWGRQTQYF.

The gene calls are TRBV19 and TRBJ2-7; TRBD1 aligns across 7 bases. CDR3 size: 20 residues. Looked up from germline, CDR1 is LNHDA and CDR2 is SQIVND (reference sequence). J lost 2 bases, V lost 1 base, and 20 bases had no gene match. CDR3 in amino acids: CASSIVSESHREDRTYEQYF. The CDR3 coding sequence is TGTGCCAGTAGTATAGTGTCCGAATCGCACCGCGAGGACAGGACCTACGAGCAGTACTTC. The complete variable domain, with remaining parts taken from reference TRBV19 and TRBJ2-7, reads DGGITQSPKYLFRKEGQNVTLSCEQNLNHDAMYWYRQDPGQGLRLIYYSQIVNDFQKGDIAEGYSVSREKKESFPLTVTSAQKNPTAFYLCASSIVSESHREDRTYEQYFGPGTRLTVT.

This clonotype has more than one count but fewer than ten. The rearrangement uses TRBV28 and TRBJ1-6, with a weak D call TRBD1 (5 bases). Germline V gene sequence: CDR1 MDHEN, CDR2 SYDVKM. The CDR3 consists of 15 residues. Trimming took off 5 bases at V and 7 bases at J, with 15 bases between the two ends. CDR3 sequence: CASSPIGDGNSPLHF. The CDR3, as DNA: TGTGCCAGCAGTCCGATCGGGGACGGCAATTCACCCCTCCACTTT. The whole variable domain, filled in from reference TRBV28 and TRBJ1-6, reads DVKVTQSSRYLVKRTGEKVFLECVQDMDHENMFWYRQDPGLGLRLIYFSYDVKMKEKGDIPEGYSVSREKKERFSLILESASTNQTSMYLCASSPIGDGNSPLHFGNGTRLTVT.

This clonotype was observed a few times. The chain uses TRBV5-1 and TRBJ2-1, with D possibly called TRBD1 or TRBD2 (5 bases each). V shed 5 bases and J shed 4 bases, with 10 bases lying between them. This CDR3 is 13 amino acids long. The germline CDR1 and CDR2 sequences are SGHRS and YFSETQ. The DNA of the CDR3 is TGCGCCAGCAGGAGAGGGGTTTACAATGAGCAGTTCTTC. Translation: CASRRGVYNEQFF.

The chain is built from TRBV7-8 and TRBJ1-5, with 11 bases identical to TRBD1. The CDR3 spans 13 residues. V was pared by 4 bases and J by 7 bases, with 0 bases of the junction left unmatched. CDR1 and CDR2 (germline): SGHVS, FQNEAQ. CDR3 nucleotide sequence: TGTGCCAGCAGCTGGACAGGGGGCCAGCCCCAGCATTTT. It is translated as CASSWTGGQPQHF.

The J gene is TRBJ1-1, the V gene TRBV27; no reliable D call. This CDR3 region has 14 residues. Trimming took 5 bases from V and 3 from J, leaving 13 bases between them. The V gene's germline CDR1 is MNHEY and CDR2 SMNVEV (reference sequence). CDR3 residues: CASSPNLGYTEAFF. In DNA, the CDR3 is TGTGCCAGCAGTCCAAATCTGGGGTACACTGAAGCTTTCTTT.

This clonotype has a count of ten or more. The rearrangement links TRBV28 to TRBJ1-1; no clear D gene. Germline CDR1 reads MDHEN; CDR2 reads SYDVKM. The CDR3 sequence is 15 residues long. Trimming left V 2 bases short and J 2 bases short, with 12 bases between. CDR3 DNA sequence: TGTGCCAGCAGTTTACCGGGAGTGCTAAACACTGAAGCTTTCTTT. Encoded protein: CASSLPGVLNTEAFF.

The rearrangement joins TRBV29-1 to TRBJ2-1; D assignment may be TRBD1 or TRBD2 (6 bases each). From germline, CDR1 is SQVTM and CDR2 ANQGSEA. V lost 7 bases, J lost 6 bases, and 22 bases lay in between. The CDR3 sequence is 15 residues long. DNA for the CDR3: TGCAGCGCCCGAGGACAGACTAGGAGTCCCAATGAGCAGTTCTTC. It encodes CSARGQTRSPNEQFF.

The chain links TRBV20-1 to TRBJ1-1; D gene ambiguous. Per germline, CDR1 DFQATT and CDR2 SNEGSKA (reference sequence). V lost 6 bases to trimming and J lost 5 bases, with 10 bases between them. The CDR3 loop spans 11 amino acids. The CDR3 spells CSASPFTEAFF. The CDR3 bases are TGCAGTGCCTCTCCCTTTACTGAAGCTTTCTTT.

This clonotype was seen at least ten times. The rearrangement links TRBV24-1 to TRBJ2-2; D is unresolved. The germline V and J ends were trimmed by 3 bases and 8 bases, with 6 bases remaining between them. CDR1 is KGHDR and CDR2 is SFDVKD in the germline V gene. This CDR3 is 12 amino acids long. The CDR3 sequence: CATSDEAGELFF. Written as DNA, the CDR3 is TGTGCCACCAGTGATGAGGCTGGGGAGCTGTTTTTT.

This chain joins TRBV4-2 and TRBJ1-5; the D is unclear. Trimming took 3 bases from V and 0 from J, leaving 6 bases between them. The CDR3 extends over 14 amino acids. Germline V gene data show CDR1 as LGHNA and CDR2 as YNFKEQ. Here the CDR3 reads CASSQMYSNQPQHF. CDR3 coding DNA: TGTGCCAGCAGCCAGATGTATAGCAATCAGCCCCAGCATTTT.

The chain combines TRBV14 with TRBJ2-3; D may be TRBD2 (6 bases). Germline assignment: CDR1 SGHDN and CDR2 FVKESK. The germline V and J ends were trimmed by 0 bases and 3 bases, with 16 bases remaining between them. The CDR3 length is 17 residues. CDR3: CASSQDWRAFGTDTQYF. The DNA for the CDR3 is TGTGCCAGCAGCCAAGATTGGAGGGCCTTTGGTACAGATACGCAGTATTTT.

A few counts support this clonotype. The rearrangement links TRBV2 to TRBJ2-2; the match to TRBD1 covers 7 bases. The CDR3 covers 16 residues. J lost 4 bases, V lost 6 bases, and 11 bases had no gene match. Germline assignment: CDR1 SNHLY and CDR2 FYNNEI. The CDR3 is CASRPRQGVGTGELFF. DNA for the CDR3: TGTGCCAGCAGGCCTAGGCAGGGGGTGGGCACCGGGGAGCTGTTTTTT.

This clonotype has just a few counts. V gene TRBV20-1 combines with J gene TRBJ1-6, with no clear D. The V gene's germline CDR1 is DFQATT and CDR2 SNEGSKA (reference sequence). The CDR3 totals 19 residues. Deletions cut 3 bases from V and 0 bases from J, with 21 bases between. DNA for the CDR3: TGCAGTGCTAGCGACGTGGGCCCCCACTTAAGCTCCTATAATTCACCCCTCCACTTT. It is translated as CSASDVGPHLSSYNSPLHF.

This clonotype came up a few times. This sequence joins TRBV29-1 and TRBJ2-2, with 8 bases identical to TRBD2. CDR1 is SQVTM, CDR2 ANQGSEA, per germline. This CDR3 has 15 amino acids. V lost 5 bases, J lost 5 bases, and 10 bases stayed unmatched. The CDR3 reads CSVLPGGPKTGELFF. The CDR3 region has the DNA TGCAGCGTTCTCCCGGGAGGGCCAAAAACCGGGGAGCTGTTTTTT.

This chain connects TRBV12-3 or TRBV12-4 to TRBJ2-1, with D possibly being TRBD1 (6 bases). The CDR3 runs 12 residues. The V end was cut by 1 base, the J end by 9 bases, with 7 bases between. The CDR3 reads CASSLDRVEQFF. The CDR3 nucleotides are TGTGCCAGCAGTTTAGACAGGGTTGAGCAGTTCTTC.

In its sample, this clonotype was seen a few times. The J gene is TRBJ2-2, the V gene TRBV20-1; TRBD2 matches at 8 bases. V was pared by 0 bases and J by 7 bases, with 10 bases of the junction left unmatched. The CDR3 loop spans 16 amino acids. Germline CDR1 is DFQATT and CDR2 is SNEGSKA (reference sequence). CDR3 loop: CSARDRAAGAHGELFF. DNA of the CDR3: TGCAGTGCTAGAGATCGGGCAGCGGGAGCCCACGGGGAGCTGTTTTTT.

This clonotype was picked up many times. The chain links TRBV11-3 to TRBJ1-1; 8 positions match TRBD1. J gave up 5 bases and V 4 bases, and 9 bases lay outside the gene matches. This CDR3 has 15 residues. Germline V gives CDR1 SGHNT, CDR2 YENEEA. This CDR3 is CASSYRKDRVTEAFF. The DNA of the CDR3 is TGTGCCAGCAGCTACAGGAAGGACAGGGTGACTGAAGCTTTCTTT.

The chain combines TRBV6-1 with TRBJ2-7; the match to TRBD2 covers 8 bases. J was trimmed by 6 bases and V by 8 bases; bases with no gene match: 12. This CDR3 is 14 amino acids long. Germline CDR1 is MNHNS and CDR2 is SASEGT. The CDR3, as DNA: TGTGCCAGCCGGAAAGCGGGAGATCACGGCGAGCAGTACTTC. This translates into CASRKAGDHGEQYF.

This clonotype was seen at least ten times. This sequence joins TRBV7-3 and TRBJ2-5; 10 bases are shared with TRBD1. Trimming took 5 bases from V and 5 from J; bases not matched to a gene: 8. The CDR3 runs to 15 residues. Per the germline V gene, CDR1 is SGHTA and CDR2 is FQGTGA. The CDR3 DNA reads as TGTGCCAGCAGCCCCAGGGACAGGGGAGTCGAGACCCAGTACTTC. It codes for CASSPRDRGVETQYF.

This clonotype was recorded a few times. A read error may produce the germline difference seen at one junction end. This rearrangement joins TRBV6-1 to TRBJ1-2; 7 nucleotides agree with TRBD1. The CDR3 extends over 13 amino acids. Per germline, CDR1 MNHNS and CDR2 SASEGT. Here the CDR3 reads CASSETGRAGYTF. The CDR3 DNA follows: TGCGCCAGCAGTGAGACAGGGCGGGCCGGCTACACCTTC.